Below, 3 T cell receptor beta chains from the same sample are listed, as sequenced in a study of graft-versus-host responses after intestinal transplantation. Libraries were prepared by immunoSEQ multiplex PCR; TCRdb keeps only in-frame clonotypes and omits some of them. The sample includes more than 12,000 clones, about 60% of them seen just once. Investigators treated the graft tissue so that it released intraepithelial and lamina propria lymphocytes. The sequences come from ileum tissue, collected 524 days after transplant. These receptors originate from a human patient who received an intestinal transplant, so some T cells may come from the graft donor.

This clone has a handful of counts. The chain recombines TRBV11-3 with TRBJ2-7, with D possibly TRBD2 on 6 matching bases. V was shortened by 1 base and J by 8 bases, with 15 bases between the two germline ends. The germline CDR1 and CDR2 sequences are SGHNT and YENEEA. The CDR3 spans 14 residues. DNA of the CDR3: TGTGCCAGCAGCTTAGGACTTTCCGCGGGACAGCAGTACTTC. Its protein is CASSLGLSAGQQYF.

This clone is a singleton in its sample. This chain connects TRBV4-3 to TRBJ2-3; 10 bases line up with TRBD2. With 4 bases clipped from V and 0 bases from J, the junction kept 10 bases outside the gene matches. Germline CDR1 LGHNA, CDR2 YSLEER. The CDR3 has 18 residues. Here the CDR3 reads CASSPYKLAGESTDTQYF. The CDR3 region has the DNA TGCGCCAGCAGCCCATATAAGCTAGCGGGGGAGAGCACAGATACGCAGTATTTT.

The CDR3 here is CASSLAGSNQPQHF. CDR3 bases: TGTGCCAGCAGTTTAGCAGGATCTAATCAGCCCCAGCATTTT. The genes are TRBV27 and TRBJ1-5; no definite D call. The CDR3 is made up of 14 amino acids. V gave up 2 bases and J gave up 4 bases, with 9 bases separating them. Germline V CDR1 and CDR2: MNHEY, SMNVEV (reference sequence).